The 9 T cell receptor beta chains given below trace back to one sample, sequenced in a study of a mutant IDH1 vaccine in newly diagnosed glioma. No antigen is known for these receptors. Produced via immunoSEQ multiplex PCR; TCRdb's table is partial and in-frame only. Among some 71,000 clones listed, around 86% were seen once. Time point in this sample: week 35, safety follow-up. All doses held 300 ug of mutant IDH1 20-mer peptide, with topical imiquimod. The sample here was PBMCs, taken from a glioma patient whose treatment included an IDH1 peptide vaccine. The origin of the receptors is a man aged 25 to 45 with glioma.

The chain recombines TRBV19 with TRBJ2-5; no definite D call. Trimming left V 4 bases short and J 5 bases short, with 14 bases between. The germline gives CDR1 LNHDA, CDR2 SQIVND (reference sequence). This CDR3 comprises 14 residues. The CDR3 nucleotides are TGTGCCAGTAGTACCCCCGGCCTTCTGGAGACCCAGTACTTC. Translated, it gives CASSTPGLLETQYF. The complete variable domain, with remaining parts taken from reference TRBV19 and TRBJ2-5, reads DGGITQSPKYLFRKEGQNVTLSCEQNLNHDAMYWYRQDPGQGLRLIYYSQIVNDFQKGDIAEGYSVSREKKESFPLTVTSAQKNPTAFYLCASSTPGLLETQYFGPGTRLLVL.

This chain links TRBV10-3 with TRBJ2-1, with D possibly TRBD1 on 6 matching bases. CDR1 is ENHRY and CDR2 is SYGVKD in the germline V gene. The CDR3 is made up of 16 amino acids. V lost 0 bases and J 3 bases, leaving 12 bases between the germline ends. The CDR3 region has the DNA TGTGCCATCAGTGAGTCGATGAGGGGGAACTACAATGAGCAGTTCTTC. It encodes CAISESMRGNYNEQFF.

This clone was found once. The chain joins TRBV10-3 to TRBJ1-2, with D perhaps TRBD1 (5 bases). This CDR3 region has 14 residues. Trimming shortened V by 2 bases and J by 6 bases, and 13 bases separated the two germline ends. Germline loops: CDR1 ENHRY, CDR2 SYGVKD. CDR3 sequence: CAISEHSGGDGYTF. The CDR3 DNA reads TGTGCCATCAGTGAGCACAGCGGAGGGGATGGCTACACCTTC.

The chain couples TRBV9 to TRBJ2-7, with a weak D call TRBD1 (5 bases). CDR1 is SGDLS and CDR2 is YYNGEE in the germline V gene. The V end lost 6 bases, the J end lost 0 bases, and 7 bases lay between the germline ends. This CDR3 comprises 12 residues. CDR3 sequence reads: CASKGDSYEQYF. Written as DNA, the CDR3 is TGTGCCAGCAAAGGGGACTCCTACGAGCAGTACTTC.

The CDR3 protein is CASSSDGPYEQYF. DNA for the CDR3: TGTGCCAGCAGCTCGGACGGGCCCTACGAGCAGTACTTC. V is TRBV4-2 and J is TRBJ2-7; D not certain. Trimming took 5 bases from V and 2 from J, leaving 10 bases between them. Germline V gene lookup returns CDR1 LGHNA and CDR2 YNFKEQ. This CDR3 is 13 amino acids long.

The V and J genes are TRBV18 and TRBJ2-7, with D uncertain. Trimming took 3 bases from V and 4 from J, leaving 7 bases between them. The CDR3 consists of 12 residues. The V gene's germline CDR1 is KGHSH and CDR2 LQKENI. The CDR3 loop is CASSPSDYEQYF. DNA for the CDR3: TGTGCCAGCTCACCGTCCGATTACGAGCAGTACTTC.

This rearrangement joins TRBV4-1 to TRBJ1-2; D remains ambiguous. Germline V gene data show CDR1 as MGHRA and CDR2 as YSYEKL. This CDR3 region has 15 residues. V was clipped by 4 bases and J by 1 base, with 13 bases between them. CDR3 protein: CASSLYAVLNYGYTF. The DNA for the CDR3 is TGCGCCAGCAGCCTTTATGCAGTACTTAACTATGGCTACACCTTC.

Concerning this clone: This specimen includes other DNA sequences encoding the same CDR3. The V gene is TRBV7-9, the J gene TRBJ2-7, with D hard to call. Trimming removed 1 base at V and 3 bases at J, with 4 bases between. CDR1 is SEHNR and CDR2 is FQNEAQ in the germline V gene (reference sequence). The CDR3 has 12 residues. Here the CDR3 reads CASSLGVYEQYF. The CDR3 DNA sequence: TGTGCCAGCAGCTTAGGGGTCTACGAGCAGTACTTC.

The chain's CDR3 is CASSFPSRDSRGRNEQFF. CDR3 nucleotides: TGTGCCAGCAGCTTTCCTTCCCGGGACTCCCGAGGTCGGAATGAGCAGTTCTTC. The V and J genes are TRBV7-9 and TRBJ2-1, with D possibly TRBD2 on 6 matching bases. The CDR3 covers 18 residues. Trimming removed 3 bases from V and 7 bases from J, with 25 bases in between. Germline V gives CDR1 SEHNR, CDR2 FQNEAQ (reference sequence). The whole variable domain, remainder taken from reference TRBV7-9 and TRBJ2-1, is DTGVSQNPRHKITKRGQNVTFRCDPISEHNRLYWYRQTLGQGPEFLTYFQNEAQLEKSRLLSDRFSAERPKGSFSTLEIQRTEQGDSAMYLCASSFPSRDSRGRNEQFFGPGTRLTVL.